The 12 T cell receptor beta chains reported below all come from one sample, sequenced in a study of cytomegalovirus exposure and HLA in healthy donors. Libraries were prepared by immunoSEQ multiplex PCR; TCRdb keeps only in-frame clonotypes and omits some of them. The sample shows about 130,000 clones, 75% to 90% of them seen only once. The specimen was PBMCs. Receptors were obtained from a woman aged 18-35 years in good health and CMV-seronegative.

This clone showed up just once. The CDR3 coding sequence is TGTGCCAGCAGTTACCCCCGACAGGGAGAGACCCAGTACTTC. This sequence encodes CASSYPRQGETQYF. This chain joins TRBV6-6 and TRBJ2-5; TRBD1 agrees at 7 bases. This CDR3 region has 14 residues. The V gene end was trimmed by 2 bases and the J gene end by 4 bases; junction bases not matched to a gene: 4. The germline CDR1 and CDR2 sequences are MNHNY and SVGAGI (reference sequence).

This chain connects TRBV4-1 to TRBJ1-5; D not certain. The CDR3 length is 15 residues. Germline V gives CDR1 MGHRA, CDR2 YSYEKL. Between the trimmed V and J ends, which lost 0 bases and 2 bases, there was a span of 8 bases. CDR3 bases: TGCGCCAGCAGCCAAGAGAGAGCGGGCAATCAGCCCCAGCATTTT. This translates into CASSQERAGNQPQHF.

J is TRBJ2-3 and V is TRBV25-1; 7 positions agree with TRBD2. Germline CDR1 and CDR2: MGHDK and SYGVNS. The CDR3 length is 18 residues. J gave up 5 bases and V 1 base, and 15 bases lay outside the gene matches. This CDR3 reads CASSESSGDRASGDTQYF. The DNA for the CDR3 is TGTGCCAGCAGTGAATCGAGCGGGGACCGAGCCTCTGGAGATACGCAGTATTTT.

The rearrangement links TRBV7-3 to TRBJ1-2; 7 bases agree with TRBD1. CDR3 length: 14 residues. Trimming removed 5 bases from V and 8 bases from J; junction bases left unmatched: 11. Germline CDR1 and CDR2: SGHTA and FQGTGA. This CDR3 reads CASSPQTGMGGYTF. The DNA for the CDR3 is TGTGCCAGCAGCCCCCAGACAGGGATGGGGGGCTACACCTTC.

This chain connects TRBV12-5 to TRBJ2-1, with D maybe TRBD1 (5 bases). The CDR3 extends over 16 amino acids. CDR1 LGHNT and CDR2 FRNRAP come from the germline V gene. V lost 1 base, J lost 3 bases, and 13 bases lay in between. The CDR3 nucleotides are TGTGCTAGTGGTTTGGGTCTGGGGCTCGTCTACAATGAGCAGTTCTTC. Translating gives CASGLGLGLVYNEQFF.

The chain carries TRBV7-9 and TRBJ2-2; D is uncertain. Deletions cut 2 bases from V and 0 bases from J, with 7 bases between. This CDR3 region has 15 residues. Germline CDR1 is SEHNR and CDR2 is FQNEAQ (reference sequence). The CDR3 sequence: CASSLSFANTGELFF. CDR3 bases: TGTGCCAGCAGCTTAAGCTTCGCGAACACCGGGGAGCTGTTTTTT.

In this sample, this clone turned up many times. The chain employs TRBV25-1 and TRBJ2-3, with 7 bases that match TRBD1. This CDR3 is 15 amino acids long. Looked up from germline, CDR1 is MGHDK and CDR2 is SYGVNS. The ends lost 3 bases at V and 2 bases at J; junction bases unmatched: 5. The DNA for the CDR3 is TGTGCCAGCAGTGAGGGGACAGACGACACAGATACGCAGTATTTT. Translated: CASSEGTDDTDTQYF. Complete variable domain (other parts from reference TRBV25-1 and TRBJ2-3): EADIYQTPRYLVIGTGKKITLECSQTMGHDKMYWYQQDPGMELHLIHYSYGVNSTEKGDLSSESTVSRIRTEHFPLTLESARPSHTSQYLCASSEGTDDTDTQYFGPGTRLTVL.

The chain recombines TRBV5-8 with TRBJ2-5; 14 bases are shared with TRBD2. This CDR3 has 18 residues. Germline V gene data show CDR1 as SGHTS and CDR2 as YDEGEE. V shed 0 bases, J shed 2 bases, and the junction held 6 bases outside the gene matches. DNA of the CDR3: TGTGCCAGCAGCTTGGAGGGGACTAGCGGGGGTCGGCAAGAGACCCAGTACTTC. Translated, it gives CASSLEGTSGGRQETQYF.

This clone was counted a single time. Because it lacks the conserved phenylalanine or tryptophan at the end, this CDR3 is likely a read error. This chain connects TRBV6-4 to TRBJ2-6, with D unclear. Germline V CDR1 and CDR2: MRHNA, SNTAGT. The CDR3 totals 16 residues. V was clipped by 0 bases and J by 4 bases, with 10 bases between them. The CDR3 is CASSDSMASGANVLTL. Written as DNA, the CDR3 is TGTGCCAGCAGTGACTCGATGGCCTCAGGGGCCAACGTCCTGACTCTC.

The chain recombines TRBV5-4 with TRBJ2-1; D ambiguous. CDR3 length: 12 amino acids. Germline loops: CDR1 SGHNT, CDR2 YYREEE (reference sequence). V gave up 1 base and J gave up 8 bases, with 7 bases separating them. CDR3 region: CASSLSGYEQFF. The CDR3 coding sequence is TGTGCCAGCAGCTTGTCCGGGTATGAGCAGTTCTTC.

In this sample, this clone turned up once. The V and J genes are TRBV5-4 and TRBJ2-6; D is possibly TRBD1 (6 bases). The CDR3 spans 15 residues. Trimming stripped 7 bases from V and 4 bases from J, with 15 bases between. Germline loops: CDR1 SGHNT, CDR2 YYREEE (reference sequence). Here the CDR3 reads CASSPLGAGANVLTF. CDR3 nucleotide sequence: TGTGCCAGCTCACCTTTGGGGGCCGGGGCCAACGTCCTGACTTTC.

The chain uses TRBV5-1 and TRBJ2-3; 8 bases fit TRBD1. The V gene's germline CDR1 is SGHRS and CDR2 YFSETQ. The CDR3 is made up of 16 amino acids. Trimming at V came to 4 bases and at J to 3 bases, leaving 10 bases not matched to a gene. CDR3 DNA sequence: TGCGCCAGCAGCCATGGACAGGGCAGTAGGACAGATACGCAGTATTTT. Its protein is CASSHGQGSRTDTQYF. Complete variable domain (other parts from reference TRBV5-1 and TRBJ2-3): KAGVTQTPRYLIKTRGQQVTLSCSPISGHRSVSWYQQTPGQGLQFLFEYFSETQRNKGNFPGRFSGRQFSNSRSEMNVSTLELGDSALYLCASSHGQGSRTDTQYFGPGTRLTVL.